This is a list of T cell receptor beta chains from one sample in a study of T cells in Graves' hyperthyroidism and ophthalmopathy. Each CDR3 protein gets one entry after TCRdb re-called the multiplex PCR reads with MiXCR. The table has a few hundred thousand distinct CDR3 sequences, approximately 14% seen once. Sequenced: blood. The receptors were sampled from a young woman with Graves' hyperthyroidism. The CDR3 runs from the conserved cysteine through the conserved F or W. The order of the fields is D gene, J gene, V gene, clone size, CDR3 length, CDR3 protein, CDR3 DNA. A D gene is named only where the DNA matches it firmly. Clone size is stated in some rows and not others, as once, few, many or a class when expanded.

TRBD1,TRBJ2-2,TRBV13,NA,17,CASSVGRTGGYTGELSF,TGTGCCAGCAGCGTAGGGAGGACAGGGGGCTACACCGGGGAGCTGTCTTTT
TRBD1,TRBJ2-3,TRBV20-1,few,14,CSAGGTGLADTQYF,TGCAGTGCCGGGGGGACAGGGTTGGCAGATACGCAGTATTTT
NA,TRBJ2-1,TRBV30,NA,13,CAWSQATYNEQFF,TGTGCCTGGAGTCAAGCGACCTACAATGAGCAGTTCTTC
TRBD2,TRBJ2-5,TRBV14,few,17,CASSQVGTSGSKETQYF,TGTGCCAGCAGCCAAGTCGGAACTAGCGGGAGTAAAGAGACCCAGTACTTC
TRBD2,TRBJ2-1,TRBV10-3,few,16,CAISRLADVSYNEQFF,TGTGCCATCAGCAGACTAGCGGATGTCTCCTACAATGAGCAGTTCTTC
TRBD2,TRBJ2-3,TRBV7-9,many,15,CASSPPAGGQDTQYF,TGTGCCAGCAGCCCGCCGGCGGGAGGGCAAGATACGCAGTATTTT
TRBD1,TRBJ1-1,TRBV12-3/TRBV12-4,many,16,CASSSDRGEGNTEAFF,TGTGCCAGCAGTTCTGACAGGGGCGAGGGGAACACTGAAGCTTTCTTT
NA,TRBJ2-3,TRBV28,many,15,CASSFLGGHTDTQYF,TGTGCCAGCAGTTTTCTTGGGGGACACACAGATACGCAGTATTTT
NA,TRBJ1-2,TRBV30,many,11,CAWSLGYGYTF,TGTGCCTGGAGCCTAGGCTATGGCTACACCTTC
TRBD2,TRBJ2-7,TRBV11-2,many,14,CASSLQGLAGEQYF,TGTGCCAGCAGCTTACAGGGACTAGCTGGGGAGCAGTACTTC
NA,TRBJ2-4,TRBV19,NA,16,CASSTFMQRLKNIQYF,TGTGCCAGTAGTACGTTCATGCAGAGACTCAAAAACATTCAGTACTTC
NA,TRBJ1-4,TRBV12-3/TRBV12-4,NA,14,CASSLRASGEKLFF,TGTGCCAGCAGTTTAAGGGCGAGCGGTGAAAAACTGTTTTTT
NA,TRBJ2-7,TRBV18,many,14,CASSPSDGAYEQYF,TGTGCCAGCTCACCTTCCGACGGTGCGTACGAGCAGTACTTC
NA,TRBJ2-3,TRBV20-1,many,15,CSARDWGASTDTQYF,TGCAGTGCTAGAGATTGGGGGGCGAGCACAGATACGCAGTATTTT
NA,TRBJ1-1,TRBV5-8,NA,13,CACSLSGNTEAFF,TGTGCCTGCAGCTTGTCGGGGAACACTGAAGCTTTCTTT
TRBD1,TRBJ1-2,TRBV20-1,many,15,CSASQTGEGPYGYTF,TGCAGTGCTAGCCAAACAGGGGAAGGTCCCTATGGCTACACCTTC
TRBD2,TRBJ2-1,TRBV7-2,few,16,CASSPRASGSKYEQFF,TGTGCCAGCAGCCCCAGGGCTAGCGGGAGTAAATATGAGCAGTTCTTC
TRBD1,TRBJ1-1,TRBV7-2,NA,14,CASSLVVGTGEAFF,TGTGCCAGCAGCTTAGTGGTCGGGACAGGCGAAGCTTTCTTT
NA,TRBJ1-1,TRBV6-6,many,16,CASSYSALRLNTEAFF,TGTGCCAGCAGTTACTCCGCCCTAAGACTGAACACTGAAGCTTTCTTT
NA,TRBJ2-7,TRBV29-1,many,13,CSVVDLDSYEQYF,TGCAGCGTGGTAGACCTGGACTCCTACGAGCAGTACTTC
TRBD2,TRBJ2-3,TRBV6-1,NA,16,CATTPTAGAGTDTQYF,TGTGCCACTACCCCCACGGCGGGAGCGGGCACAGATACGCAGTATTTT
NA,TRBJ1-6,TRBV20-1,NA,16,CSASRGIQGLSSPLHF,TGCAGTGCTAGTAGGGGGATTCAGGGTTTATCCTCACCCCTCCACTTT
NA,TRBJ1-1,TRBV15,many,15,CATSTQGRTNTEAFF,TGTGCCACCAGCACTCAGGGACGGACGAACACTGAAGCTTTCTTT
NA,TRBJ1-1,TRBV7-9,few,12,CASSLVRGEAFF,TGTGCCAGCAGCTTAGTCAGGGGTGAAGCTTTCTTT
NA,TRBJ2-5,TRBV28,many,11,CASSPNSVQYF,TGTGCCAGCAGTCCCAACAGCGTCCAGTACTTC
TRBD2,TRBJ2-1,TRBV9,NA,16,CASSVATSGSLNEQFF,TGTGCCAGCAGCGTAGCTACTAGCGGGAGCCTCAATGAGCAGTTCTTC
NA,TRBJ2-3,TRBV24-1,many,16,CATNPGSPSSTDTQYF,TGTGCCACCAACCCAGGCTCACCCTCTAGCACAGATACGCAGTATTTT
NA,TRBJ2-3,TRBV29-1,many,13,CSVLDWGTDTQYF,TGCAGCGTACTGGACTGGGGCACAGATACGCAGTATTTT
NA,TRBJ2-3,TRBV7-2,few,14,CASSLSFVLDTQYF,TGTGCCAGCAGCTTAAGTTTCGTGTTAGATACGCAGTATTTT
NA,TRBJ2-3,TRBV11-1,once,16,CASSLYERMGTDTQYF,TGTGCCAGCAGTTTATATGAGCGGATGGGCACAGATACGCAGTATTTT
NA,TRBJ2-2,TRBV5-5,once,14,CASSPQGGSGELFF,TGTGCCAGCAGTCCTCAGGGTGGGTCCGGGGAGCTGTTTTTT
TRBD1,TRBJ1-1,TRBV19,NA,14,CASFDRGRATEAFF,TGTGCCAGTTTCGACAGGGGAAGGGCCACTGAAGCTTTCTTT
NA,TRBJ2-7,TRBV27,many,16,CASSSVIDRGVYEQYF,TGTGCCAGCAGTTCCGTCATCGACAGAGGGGTGTACGAGCAGTACTTC